This is a list of T cell receptor beta chains from one sample in a study of a mutant IDH1 vaccine in newly diagnosed glioma. These TCRs' antigens remain unknown. Repertoires were generated with immunoSEQ multiplex PCR, while TCRdb's copy carries only in-frame clones and drops some. This sample has more than 30,000 clones, with around nine tenths found just once. This material consisted of PBMCs, taken from a glioma patient whose treatment included an IDH1 peptide vaccine. The receptor source for this set is a man aged 40-50 years with glioma. Each CDR3 is given with its conserved first and last residue. Each record gives: CDR3 DNA, CDR3 protein, J gene, clone size, V gene, D gene. D genes are given only for firm matches. A row's size may be missing; if present it is once, few, many or a size class.

TGCGCCAGCGGGTCAGGGGATTCACCCCTCCACTTT CASGSGDSPLHF TRBJ1-6 NA TRBV5-1 NA
TGTGCCAGCAGGCCATGGTCCCTAGCGGGAGGGAGGGGAGACAATGAGCAGTTCTTC CASRPWSLAGGRGDNEQFF TRBJ2-1 NA TRBV13 TRBD2
TGTGCCAGCAGCTTAGGCGGACAGACAAACACCATATATTTT CASSLGGQTNTIYF TRBJ1-3 NA TRBV11-3 NA
TGTGCCAGCAGCAGGCCCCGGGAGAACTTCTCCTACAATGAGCAGTTCTTC CASSRPRENFSYNEQFF TRBJ2-1 NA TRBV21-1 NA
TGTGCCTGGAGACCCCAGGGTAATTCACCCCTCCACTTT CAWRPQGNSPLHF TRBJ1-6 NA TRBV30 NA
TGTGCCAGCAGCTTAGGAGGGGGAAATGAGCAGTTCTTC CASSLGGGNEQFF TRBJ2-1 NA TRBV7-7 NA
TGCGCCAGCAGCTTGGAGCGAAACTATGGCTACACCTTC CASSLERNYGYTF TRBJ1-2 NA TRBV5-1 NA
TGTGCCAGCAGTGAGCCCGGACAGGTTCAAGAGACCCAGTACTTC CASSEPGQVQETQYF TRBJ2-5 NA TRBV6-1 TRBD1
TGTGCCAGCACCCCCAGGGGCCCGGTTCTAACCCTCCACTTT CASTPRGPVLTLHF TRBJ1-6 NA TRBV2 NA
TGCGCCAGCAGCCTCGGGATCTCTAGCACAGATACGCAGTATTTT CASSLGISSTDTQYF TRBJ2-3 NA TRBV5-1 NA
TGTGCCTGGACCCTAGCGGGGGGCCGAAATGAGCAGTTCTTC CAWTLAGGRNEQFF TRBJ2-1 NA TRBV30 TRBD2
TGTGCCAGCTCACCCCAAGCCGGGACAGGGTTGTACTTC CASSPQAGTGLYF TRBJ2-7 NA TRBV18 TRBD1
TGCGCCAGCAGCTTGGACCGTACTAGCGGGGGGGGGACCCAGTACTTC CASSLDRTSGGGTQYF TRBJ2-5 once TRBV5-1 TRBD2
TGTGCCAGCAGTTCGGGACAGGGGAATGAAAAACTGTTTTTT CASSSGQGNEKLFF TRBJ1-4 NA TRBV6-6 TRBD1
TGTGCCAGCAGTGTAGATTGGGGGGGCTATGGCTACACCTTC CASSVDWGGYGYTF TRBJ1-2 NA TRBV6-1 NA
TGTGCCGCGGCGGGTTTAGATCAGCCCCAGCATTTT CAAAGLDQPQHF TRBJ1-5 few TRBV28 NA
TGCGCCAGCAGCTTTATATCGGGACTAGCGGGAGTCGAGCAGTACTTC CASSFISGLAGVEQYF TRBJ2-7 NA TRBV5-1 TRBD2
TGTGCCTTACGACCCTCTAGAGCACGGACCCAGTACTTC CALRPSRARTQYF TRBJ2-5 NA TRBV30 NA
TGTGCCAGCAGCCGGACAGTTGAGGGCCGGAGGAGTGAAAAACTGTTTTTT CASSRTVEGRRSEKLFF TRBJ1-4 NA TRBV7-9 NA
TGTGCCAGTAGCGTCTCCGGGACAGGGTACACTGAAGCTTTCTTT CASSVSGTGYTEAFF TRBJ1-1 NA TRBV19 TRBD1
TGTGCCAGCAGTGAAGCGTCGGGACAGGGGGTGACCCAGCATTTT CASSEASGQGVTQHF TRBJ1-5 NA TRBV2 TRBD1
TGCGCCAGCAGCTTGGCCGGTACTGTCAAAAACATTCAGTACTTC CASSLAGTVKNIQYF TRBJ2-4 NA TRBV5-1 NA
TGCAGCGTTGCCGGGACAGTGAACACTGAAGCTTTCTTT CSVAGTVNTEAFF TRBJ1-1 NA TRBV29-1 TRBD1
TGTGCCAGCAGCCGTCCAGGGACAGAGATCTATGGCTACACCTTC CASSRPGTEIYGYTF TRBJ1-2 NA TRBV7-2 TRBD1
TGTGCCAGCAGCTTTATGCGGGGTTACAATGAGCAGTTCTTC CASSFMRGYNEQFF TRBJ2-1 NA TRBV11-1 NA
TGTGCCAGCAGCCCGACAGGAGGCGAAGGCAATCAGCCCCAGCATTTT CASSPTGGEGNQPQHF TRBJ1-5 once TRBV6-6 NA